This entry features one TCR beta chain sequence. What it binds is not known. The data originate from a study of T-cell memory formation after mild COVID-19. Study details: Largely donor-specific sequence clusters came from two donors.

Points from the study as a whole: Clones that got smaller from day 15 to 85 had even CD4/CD8, while clones growing later tipped toward CD4+. Prior to infection, memory already included some responding clones, suggesting cross-reactive memory joined.

Using constant-segment primers, 5'RACE produced TCR alpha and TCR beta cDNA libraries carrying sample barcodes and UMIs. From the 5' RACE reads, TCRdb called clonotypes with MiXCR, one entry per CDR3 protein. The sample yields approximately 340,000 distinct CDR3 sequences, about 15% seen once. This clonotype was obtained from a young man who had mild COVID-19 (a few samples of this study predate the infection). Cell type and time point are not known. Sequencing was done on a sample of PBMCs or a T cell subset sorted from them (not recorded which).

The DNA of the CDR3 is TGTGCCAGCAGCGCTATGGGGTCAGGGAATGAAAAACTGTTTTTT. Its protein is CASSAMGSGNEKLFF. The chain links TRBV13 to TRBJ1-4, with D tentatively TRBD1 (5 bases). V was shortened by 5 bases and J by 5 bases, with 15 bases between the two germline ends. The CDR3 sequence is 15 residues long. Germline V CDR1 and CDR2: PRHDT, FYEKMQ (reference sequence).